A single sample is the source of the 22 T cell receptor beta chains below, sequenced in a study of blood T cell repertoires in COVID-19. Assay: immunoSEQ multiplex PCR; the TCRdb copy retains only in-frame clones and omits some. This repertoire shows fewer than 350,000 clones, approximately 90% found once; its top ten account for roughly 5.1%. The sequenced sample consisted of peripheral blood. The receptor set was obtained from a man aged 40-55 years with acute or convalescent COVID-19.

This clone was found once. This sequence joins TRBV2 and TRBJ2-2, with a tentative D call TRBD1 (5 bases). Per germline, CDR1 SNHLY and CDR2 FYNNEI. With 8 bases removed from V and 1 base from J, the gap between germline ends came to 14 bases. This CDR3 is built from 15 residues. The CDR3 coding sequence is TGTGCCAGCGGCGGAGAGACAGAGAACACCGGGGAGCTGTTTTTT. This encodes CASGGETENTGELFF.

The chain carries TRBV11-2 and TRBJ2-5; 7 nucleotides align to TRBD1. The trim removed 5 bases at V and 1 base at J, leaving 4 bases unmatched. The CDR3 consists of 14 residues. Germline CDR1 is SGHAT and CDR2 is FQNNGV. Here the CDR3 DNA reads TGTGCCAGCAGCCCGGGACAGATCCAAGAGACCCAGTACTTC. As protein: CASSPGQIQETQYF.

This clone was recorded only once. The V call is TRBV29-1, the J call TRBJ1-1; no clear D. Germline V gene data show CDR1 as SQVTM and CDR2 as ANQGSEA. The CDR3 length is 12 residues. V was cut by 2 bases and J by 5 bases, with 9 bases left in between. CDR3 DNA: TGCAGCGTTGAAAAGCAAAGAACTGAAGCTTTCTTT. Translated: CSVEKQRTEAFF.

This rearrangement joins TRBV21-1 to TRBJ2-7; the table's D call of TRBD1 was not tested on the DNA. TRBV21-1 is given as a pseudogene. This CDR3 is built from 15 residues. CDR3 DNA sequence: TGTGCCAGCAGCAAAGTTGGCAGGTTCTTCTACGAGCAGTACTTC. Its protein product is CASSKVGRFFYEQYF.

This clone appeared a few times. The chain carries TRBV12-5 and TRBJ2-3, with TRBD2 as a possible D gene (7 bases). This CDR3 comprises 15 residues. CDR1 LGHNT and CDR2 FRNRAP come from the germline V gene. V was cut by 3 bases and J by 1 base, with 11 bases left in between. CDR3 loop: CASGLTGRGTDTQYF. Written as DNA, the CDR3 is TGTGCTAGTGGTTTAACAGGGAGGGGCACAGATACGCAGTATTTT.

The gene calls are TRBV30 and TRBJ1-2, with TRBD1 matching over 7 bases. Germline-derived CDR1 and CDR2 are GTSNPN and SVGIG (reference sequence). J was trimmed by 4 bases and V by 4 bases; bases with no gene match: 6. The CDR3 runs to 13 residues. This CDR3 is CAWNRGFSYGYTF. The CDR3 nucleotides are TGTGCCTGGAACAGGGGATTTTCCTATGGCTACACCTTC. Using reference TRBV30 and TRBJ1-2 for the parts outside the CDR3, the full variable domain is SQTIHQWPATLVQPVGSPLSLECTVEGTSNPNLYWYRQAAGRGLQLLFYSVGIGQISSEVPQNLSASRPQDRQFILSSKKLLLSDSGFYLCAWNRGFSYGYTFGSGTRLTVV.

This chain uses TRBV6-5 with TRBJ2-7; D not certain. The germline CDR1 and CDR2 sequences are MNHEY and SVGAGI. The length of the CDR3 is 14 residues. Trimming stripped 7 bases from V and 3 bases from J, with 16 bases between. In DNA form, the CDR3 reads TGTGCCAGCACCCCGCGGCCCCAAGGCTACGAGCAGTACTTC. It codes for CASTPRPQGYEQYF.

The chain uses TRBV30 and TRBJ2-3, with a tentative D call TRBD1 (5 bases). The CDR3 covers 19 residues. With 0 bases removed from V and 1 base from J, the gap between germline ends came to 23 bases. CDR1 and CDR2 from the germline V gene are GTSNPN and SVGIG (reference sequence). In DNA form, the CDR3 reads TGTGCCTGGAGTGTACTCCTCCCCGGTGGTCGCAGGGGCACAGATACGCAGTATTTT. The encoded protein is CAWSVLLPGGRRGTDTQYF.

With respect to this clone: Other DNA variants within this sample encode the same CDR3. The chain recombines TRBV3-1 (or the pseudogene TRBV3-2) with TRBJ2-7; D remains unclear. V shed 1 base and J shed 3 bases, with 4 bases lying between them. Germline CDR1 is LGHDT and CDR2 is YNNKEL (reference sequence). The CDR3 has 12 residues. CDR3 sequence reads: CASSQGGYEQYF. DNA for the CDR3: TGTGCCAGCAGCCAAGGCGGCTACGAGCAGTACTTC.

This clone has a handful of counts. The chain combines TRBV11-2 with TRBJ1-1, with 7 bases aligning to TRBD1. The V segment lost 1 base and the J segment 3 bases; nucleotides outside the gene matches: 11. This CDR3 is built from 17 residues. The germline V gene encodes CDR1 SGHAT and CDR2 FQNNGV. The CDR3 DNA sequence: TGTGCCAGCAGCTTAGGCTGGGGAAGCCAGGGGGACACTGAAGCTTTCTTT. It yields the protein CASSLGWGSQGDTEAFF.

The V call is TRBV18, the J call TRBJ1-2, with D possibly matching TRBD1 (6 bases). This CDR3 spans 14 amino acids. Trimming removed 5 bases from V and 4 bases from J, with 14 bases in between. CDR1 and CDR2 (germline): KGHSH, LQKENI. For the CDR3, the DNA is TGTGCCAGCTCAATCGAGGGGGAAGGCTATGGCTACACCTTC. It is translated as CASSIEGEGYGYTF.

The gene calls are TRBV19 and TRBJ2-7; perhaps TRBD1 as D (6 bases). The V end was cut by 3 bases, the J end by 6 bases, with 12 bases between. This CDR3 is built from 13 residues. CDR1 is LNHDA and CDR2 is SQIVND in the germline V gene (reference sequence). The CDR3 coding sequence is TGTGCCAGTAGTATCGGACAGACCCTCGAGCAGTACTTC. This encodes CASSIGQTLEQYF.

This clone was observed once. This sequence joins TRBV27 and TRBJ2-5; weak D call: TRBD1 (6 bases). This CDR3 contains 16 residues. The germline V gene has CDR1 MNHEY and CDR2 SMNVEV (reference sequence). V was pared by 2 bases and J by 5 bases, with 18 bases between. The CDR3 nucleotides are TGTGCCAGCAGTTTACCCCTTACAGGGCCGGCGGAGACCCAGTACTTC. Its protein product is CASSLPLTGPAETQYF.

The chain is built from TRBV19 and TRBJ2-2; 7 nucleotides line up with TRBD1. This CDR3 is 14 amino acids long. Germline values: CDR1 LNHDA, CDR2 SQIVND (reference sequence). J was trimmed by 2 bases and V by 6 bases; bases with no gene match: 3. The CDR3 coding sequence is TGTGCCAGTAGCGACAGGGTTAACACCGGGGAGCTGTTTTTT. Translated, it gives CASSDRVNTGELFF.

The V gene is TRBV7-3, the J gene TRBJ2-1; 7 nucleotides line up with TRBD2. With 5 bases clipped from V and 9 bases from J, the junction kept 7 bases outside the gene matches. Germline V gene sequence: CDR1 SGHTA, CDR2 FQGTGA. The CDR3 is made up of 13 amino acids. Here the CDR3 DNA reads TGTGCCAGCAGCCTCGGACTAGTAAGTGAGCAGTTCTTC. Its protein product is CASSLGLVSEQFF.

This clone showed up just once. The rearrangement links TRBV10-1 to TRBJ2-7; 9 bases fit TRBD1. This CDR3 has 13 residues. Germline values: CDR1 WNHNN, CDR2 SYGVQD (reference sequence). Trimming took 4 bases from V and 9 from J; bases not matched to a gene: 7. CDR3 in DNA: TGCGCCAGCAGTGGCGACAGGGGGTTAACGCAGTACTTC. Encoded protein: CASSGDRGLTQYF.

The chain is built from TRBV6-5 and TRBJ2-7; 12 nucleotides line up with TRBD1. Germline lookup yields CDR1 MNHEY and CDR2 SVGAGI. Trimming took 7 bases from V and 7 from J; bases not matched to a gene: 8. CDR3 length: 14 amino acids. CDR3 in DNA: TGTGCCAGCATCCTGGGACAGGGGGCGGAGGAGCAGTACTTC. It yields the protein CASILGQGAEEQYF.

The genes are TRBV18 and TRBJ2-2; no clear D gene. V dropped 4 bases and J dropped 2 bases, with 26 bases sitting between them. The CDR3 loop spans 20 amino acids. Germline V CDR1 and CDR2: KGHSH, LQKENI. For the CDR3, the DNA is TGTGCCAGCTCACGAAATAGGAGAATTGCCGCGGAGATAAACACCGGGGAGCTGTTTTTT. Translating gives CASSRNRRIAAEINTGELFF.

The rearrangement links TRBV19 to TRBJ1-1; 7 positions agree with TRBD1. The CDR3 runs to 18 residues. Germline assignment: CDR1 LNHDA and CDR2 SQIVND (reference sequence). After removal of 3 bases from V and 7 bases from J, the junction contained 20 bases not matched to a gene. The CDR3 nucleotides read TGTGCCAGTAGTATGAGAGGGGCTTTACAGGGGAGGCGAAGTGAAGCTTTCTTT. It codes for CASSMRGALQGRRSEAFF.

This chain uses TRBV5-4 with TRBJ2-1; D perhaps matches TRBD2 (6 bases). Germline V gene lookup returns CDR1 SGHNT and CDR2 YYREEE (reference sequence). V shed 4 bases and J shed 7 bases, with 18 bases lying between them. The CDR3 spans 15 residues. This CDR3 reads CASSPGTSTWNEQFF. The DNA for the CDR3 is TGTGCCAGCAGCCCGGGGACTTCTACCTGGAATGAGCAGTTCTTC.

The chain is built from TRBV3-1 (or the pseudogene TRBV3-2) and TRBJ1-2; a possible D gene is TRBD1 (5 bases). Trimming shortened V by 3 bases and J by 8 bases, and 22 bases separated the two germline ends. Germline assignment: CDR1 LGHDT and CDR2 YNNKEL (reference sequence). The CDR3 loop spans 16 amino acids. CDR3 protein: CASSHLAVRGGGGYTF. Written as DNA, the CDR3 is TGTGCCAGCAGCCACCTTGCTGTGCGAGGTGGGGGGGGCTACACCTTC.

The chain carries TRBV11-2 and TRBJ2-2, with 7 bases aligning to TRBD2. V lost 0 bases, J lost 0 bases, and 10 bases stayed unmatched. CDR1 and CDR2 from the germline V gene are SGHAT and FQNNGV. The CDR3 is made up of 19 amino acids. The CDR3 bases are TGTGCCAGCAGCTTAGAGTATAGTAGCGGGCGACCGAACACCGGGGAGCTGTTTTTT. Its protein is CASSLEYSSGRPNTGELFF.